Listed below are T cell receptor beta chains from one sample, sequenced in a study of blood T cell repertoires in COVID-19. Produced via immunoSEQ multiplex PCR; TCRdb's table is partial and in-frame only. The table lists fewer than 250,000 clones, over 80% of them singletons, with about 6.3% in the top ten. The sequencing sample was made of peripheral blood. All receptors come from a woman aged 55-69 years with active or convalescent COVID-19. CDR3s include the opening cysteine and the closing phenylalanine or tryptophan. The order of the fields is CDR3 length, J gene, D gene, V gene, clone size, CDR3 protein, CDR3 DNA. The D gene is left open where the match is weak. Some rows have no size entry. The others give once, few or many, or a class for an expanded clone.

length: 14
J: TRBJ2-3
D: TRBD2
V: TRBV2
size: few
CDR3: CASSVSLLADTQYF
DNA: TGTGCCAGCAGTGTATCGTTACTAGCGGATACGCAGTATTTT

length: 15
J: TRBJ2-5
D: TRBD1
V: TRBV10-2
size: .
CDR3: CASSVPGQPQETQYF
DNA: TGCGCCAGCAGTGTGCCGGGACAGCCTCAAGAGACCCAGTACTTC

length: 14
J: TRBJ1-1
D: .
V: TRBV5-1
size: .
CDR3: CASSLHTMNTEAFF
DNA: TGCGCCAGCAGCCTGCACACCATGAACACTGAAGCTTTCTTT

length: 15
J: TRBJ2-2
D: TRBD2
V: TRBV5-4
size: once
CDR3: CASSWPGLNTGELFF
DNA: TGTGCCAGCAGCTGGCCGGGACTAAACACCGGGGAGCTGTTTTTT

length: 15
J: TRBJ2-5
D: TRBD1
V: TRBV4-2
size: .
CDR3: CASSQYGRGQETQYF
DNA: TGTGCCAGCAGCCAATACGGCAGGGGGCAAGAGACCCAGTACTTC

length: 16
J: TRBJ2-2
D: TRBD2
V: TRBV5-4
size: .
CDR3: CASSPAGGSDTGELFF
DNA: TGTGCCAGCAGTCCGGCGGGGGGATCTGACACCGGGGAGCTGTTTTTT

length: 13
J: TRBJ1-3
D: .
V: TRBV5-6
size: .
CDR3: CASSLRAGNTIYF
DNA: TGTGCCAGCAGCCTGCGGGCTGGAAACACCATATATTTT

length: 14
J: TRBJ2-3
D: .
V: TRBV10-3
size: .
CDR3: CASRMTTSTDTQYF
DNA: TGTGCCTCGCGCATGACAACTAGCACAGATACGCAGTATTTT

length: 16
J: TRBJ2-3
D: .
V: TRBV29-1
size: once
CDR3: CSVEDRGGRGTDTQYF
DNA: TGCAGCGTTGAAGATCGAGGTGGGAGGGGGACAGATACGCAGTATTTT

length: 16
J: TRBJ2-5
D: .
V: TRBV10-2
size: .
CDR3: CASSEGAARYQETQYF
DNA: TGCGCCAGCAGTGAAGGGGCAGCCAGGTACCAAGAGACCCAGTACTTC

length: 13
J: TRBJ1-3
D: .
V: TRBV29-1
size: .
CDR3: CSVPDSSGNTIYF
DNA: TGCAGCGTCCCCGACAGCTCTGGAAACACCATATATTTT

length: 11
J: TRBJ2-5
D: .
V: TRBV5-1
size: .
CDR3: CASTLLETQYF
DNA: TGCGCCAGCACCCTACTGGAGACCCAGTACTTC

length: 14
J: TRBJ2-3
D: .
V: TRBV15
size: .
CDR3: CATSRGQVLDTQYF
DNA: TGTGCCACCAGCAGAGGACAGGTTCTTGATACGCAGTATTTT

length: 13
J: TRBJ2-3
D: TRBD1
V: TRBV19
size: .
CDR3: CASSDRGTDTQYF
DNA: TGTGCCAGTAGTGACAGGGGCACAGATACGCAGTATTTT

length: 15
J: TRBJ2-2
D: TRBD2
V: TRBV5-6
size: .
CDR3: CASSLGLAGAGELFF
DNA: TGTGCCAGCAGCTTGGGTCTAGCGGGAGCCGGGGAGCTGTTTTTT

length: 14
J: TRBJ1-1
D: TRBD1
V: TRBV6-2/TRBV6-3
size: .
CDR3: CASSIHRGNTEAFF
DNA: TGTGCCAGCAGTATACACAGGGGCAACACTGAAGCTTTCTTT

length: 11
J: TRBJ1-5
D: .
V: TRBV6-5
size: .
CDR3: CASSPNQPQHF
DNA: TGTGCCAGCAGTCCAAATCAGCCCCAGCATTTT

length: 16
J: TRBJ1-5
D: TRBD1
V: TRBV2
size: .
CDR3: CASSDEGAHSNQPQHF
DNA: TGTGCCAGCAGTGACGAGGGGGCGCATAGCAATCAGCCCCAGCATTTT